Shown below are 31 T cell receptor beta chains from a single sample sequenced in a study of T cell responses to AZD1222 COVID-19 vaccine. Produced via immunoSEQ multiplex PCR; TCRdb's table is partial and in-frame only. The data contain 150,000 to 200,000 clones, 85% to 95% of them seen just once; the ten biggest clones take up about 9.2%. Source: peripheral blood, taken on day 0 of AZD1222 vaccination. These receptors all stem from an adult in good health.

This chain uses TRBV18 with TRBJ2-5; D might be TRBD1 or TRBD2, each matching 5 bases. V lost 2 bases and J lost 4, with 11 bases in between. CDR3 length equals 14 residues. Looked up from germline, CDR1 is KGHSH and CDR2 is LQKENI. The CDR3 DNA follows: TGTGCCAGCTCACCAGGCTGGGGGATAGAGACCCAGTACTTC. Protein product: CASSPGWGIETQYF. Drawing the rest from reference TRBV18 and TRBJ2-5, the complete variable domain is NAGVMQNPRHLVRRRGQEARLRCSPMKGHSHVYWYRQLPEEGLKFMVYLQKENIIDESGMPKERFSAEFPKEGPSILRIQQVVRGDSAAYFCASSPGWGIETQYFGPGTRLLVL.

This clone has only one observation. The rearrangement uses TRBV2 and TRBJ1-2; no reliable D call. Germline V gene lookup returns CDR1 SNHLY and CDR2 FYNNEI. This CDR3 is 13 amino acids long. Trimming shortened V by 8 bases and J by 0 bases, and 10 bases separated the two germline ends. DNA of the CDR3: TGTGCCAGCGAGGCTAATGCTAACTATGGCTACACCTTC. Amino acids: CASEANANYGYTF.

In DNA form, the CDR3 reads TGTGCTAGTGGTTTGGTCATAGGTCCCCCTCGGAGAAACACTGAAGCTTTCTTT. It codes for CASGLVIGPPRRNTEAFF. The chain employs TRBV12-5 and TRBJ1-1; no definite D call. Trimming pared 0 bases from V and 2 bases from J, leaving 19 bases between. The CDR3 is 18 amino acids. CDR1 and CDR2 (germline): LGHNT, FRNRAP.

The CDR3 loop is CASSQDGGAFGTDTQYF. The CDR3 region has the DNA TGTGCCAGCAGCCAAGATGGTGGGGCTTTTGGCACAGATACGCAGTATTTT. V and J are TRBV14 and TRBJ2-3, with D tentatively TRBD1 (5 bases). Germline values: CDR1 SGHDN, CDR2 FVKESK. Between the trimmed V and J ends, which lost 0 bases and 1 base, there was a span of 14 bases. The CDR3 covers 17 residues.

This clone was recorded only once. This chain connects TRBV3-1 (or the pseudogene TRBV3-2) to TRBJ1-6; 8 bases match TRBD1. There are 18 residues in the CDR3. Germline CDR1 LGHDT, CDR2 YNNKEL (reference sequence). Germline trimming cut 0 bases from V and 9 bases from J; bases unmatched to any gene: 13. DNA of the CDR3: TGTGCCAGCAGCCAAGATAATGGACGGACAGGGATTGGTTCACCCCTCCACTTT. Its protein is CASSQDNGRTGIGSPLHF.

The rearrangement uses TRBV5-1 and TRBJ1-3; 7 nucleotides agree with TRBD1. After removal of 0 bases from V and 0 bases from J, the junction contained 6 bases not matched to a gene. This CDR3 is 17 amino acids long. Germline CDR1 reads SGHRS; CDR2 reads YFSETQ. This CDR3 is CASSLVDRARSGNTIYF. CDR3 DNA sequence: TGCGCCAGCAGCTTGGTCGACAGGGCCCGCTCTGGAAACACCATATATTTT. Drawing the rest from reference TRBV5-1 and TRBJ1-3, the complete variable domain is KAGVTQTPRYLIKTRGQQVTLSCSPISGHRSVSWYQQTPGQGLQFLFEYFSETQRNKGNFPGRFSGRQFSNSRSEMNVSTLELGDSALYLCASSLVDRARSGNTIYFGEGSWLTVV.

The chain uses TRBV29-1 and TRBJ2-7, with TRBD2 matching over 10 bases. This CDR3 comprises 14 residues. The V gene's germline CDR1 is SQVTM and CDR2 ANQGSEA. The V and J ends lost 3 bases and 0 bases, in that order; junction bases with no gene match: 2. The CDR3 coding sequence is TGCAGCGTTGACGGACTAGCGGACTCCTACGAGCAGTACTTC. Amino acid sequence: CSVDGLADSYEQYF.

This clone was picked up one time. The rearrangement uses TRBV5-4 and TRBJ2-3; TRBD2 matches at 11 bases. The CDR3 has 11 amino acids. With 4 bases clipped from V and 13 bases from J, the junction kept 2 bases outside the gene matches. Germline V gene data show CDR1 as SGHNT and CDR2 as YYREEE (reference sequence). The CDR3 DNA sequence: TGTGCCAGCAGCGGGGGACTAGCGGAGTATTTT. Its translation is CASSGGLAEYF.

The chain uses TRBV7-2 and TRBJ1-2; 9 positions agree with TRBD1. The CDR3 totals 15 residues. J was trimmed by 4 bases and V by 5 bases; bases with no gene match: 8. Germline lookup yields CDR1 SGHTA and CDR2 FQGNSA. The CDR3 sequence: CASSRDRVSPYGYTF. DNA of the CDR3: TGTGCCAGCAGCCGGGACAGGGTCTCCCCCTATGGCTACACCTTC.

The chain combines TRBV4-2 with TRBJ1-1; possibly TRBD1 for D (6 bases). The V gene's germline CDR1 is LGHNA and CDR2 YNFKEQ. Trimming cost V 0 bases and J 5 bases, with 16 bases left between them. This CDR3 is built from 16 residues. The CDR3 protein is CASSQDPGAGNTEAFF. In DNA, the CDR3 is TGTGCCAGCAGCCAAGATCCGGGGGCAGGGAATACTGAAGCTTTCTTT.

The V call is TRBV24-1, the J call TRBJ2-1; 9 bases line up with TRBD1. The CDR3 consists of 15 residues. Germline trimming cut 5 bases from V and 6 bases from J; bases unmatched to any gene: 7. CDR1 and CDR2 from the germline V gene are KGHDR and SFDVKD. The CDR3 reads CATSAIGTGSNEQFF. Here the CDR3 DNA reads TGTGCCACCAGTGCGATCGGGACAGGGTCCAATGAGCAGTTCTTC.

The V and J genes are TRBV14 and TRBJ1-6; possible D gene TRBD1, 5 bases. V was pared by 3 bases and J by 2 bases, with 8 bases between. The V gene's germline CDR1 is SGHDN and CDR2 FVKESK. The CDR3 consists of 15 residues. This CDR3 is CASSQGLPYNSPLHF. The DNA for the CDR3 is TGTGCCAGCAGCCAGGGACTCCCCTATAATTCACCCCTCCACTTT.

The V gene is TRBV27, the J gene TRBJ2-5; TRBD1 is a possible D gene (5 bases). Trimming left V 6 bases short and J 5 bases short, with 13 bases between. Looked up from germline, CDR1 is MNHEY and CDR2 is SMNVEV (reference sequence). The CDR3 loop spans 13 amino acids. CDR3 protein: CASSPRAVETQYF. The CDR3 bases are TGTGCCAGCAGCCCCAGGGCAGTCGAGACCCAGTACTTC.

The V gene is TRBV28, the J gene TRBJ2-7; the D gene could be TRBD1 or TRBD2 (6 bases each). The CDR3 loop spans 12 amino acids. In germline, CDR1 is MDHEN, CDR2 SYDVKM. The ends were cut back, 8 bases at V and 2 bases at J, with 10 bases in the middle. DNA of the CDR3: TGTGCCAGCGGTCGGGGGCCCTACGAGCAGTACTTC. Amino acid sequence: CASGRGPYEQYF.

The gene calls are TRBV7-9 and TRBJ2-5; D not certain. CDR1 is SEHNR, CDR2 FQNEAQ, per germline (reference sequence). The CDR3 is 11 amino acids. V dropped 8 bases and J dropped 1 base, with 5 bases sitting between them. The CDR3 DNA reads as TGTGCCAGCCGCCTCCAAGAGACCCAGTACTTC. It translates to CASRLQETQYF. The full variable domain, with the rest looked up from reference TRBV7-9 and TRBJ2-5, is DTGVSQNPRHKITKRGQNVTFRCDPISEHNRLYWYRQTLGQGPEFLTYFQNEAQLEKSRLLSDRFSAERPKGSFSTLEIQRTEQGDSAMYLCASRLQETQYFGPGTRLLVL.

The chain has TRBV7-3 and TRBJ2-7; the match to TRBD2 covers 8 bases. CDR1 SGHTA and CDR2 FQGTGA come from the germline V gene. CDR3 size: 14 residues. V gave up 8 bases and J gave up 4 bases; unmatched junction bases: 10. In nucleotides, the CDR3 is TGTGCCAGCGGGTCCGCTAGCGGGCCGTACGAGCAGTACTTC. Its protein is CASGSASGPYEQYF.

The chain joins TRBV6-2 or TRBV6-3 to TRBJ2-1; D is unclear. CDR1 is MNHEY and CDR2 is SVGEGT in the germline V gene. Trimming removed 4 bases from V and 10 bases from J, with 8 bases in between. The CDR3 is 11 residues long. CDR3 protein: CASSSGLEQFF. The CDR3 DNA is TGTGCCAGCAGTTCAGGTCTCGAGCAGTTCTTC.

This clone is a singleton in its sample. The chain carries TRBV6-6 and TRBJ2-1; D might be TRBD1 or TRBD2, each matching 5 bases. Germline-derived CDR1 and CDR2 are MNHNY and SVGAGI (reference sequence). The V and J ends lost 8 bases and 4 bases respectively, with 12 bases between them. The CDR3 loop spans 13 amino acids. DNA for the CDR3: TGTGCCAGCCTGGGGGACGGTTACAATGAGCAGTTCTTC. Translation gives CASLGDGYNEQFF.

This clone was counted a single time. The rearrangement links TRBV21-1 to TRBJ1-2. TRBV21-1 is reported as a pseudogene. CDR3 size: 18 residues. CDR3 sequence (DNA): TGTGCCAGCAGCAAAGAAGGGAAACAGGGAGGGATTCGTTATGGCTACACCTTC. It translates to CASSKEGKQGGIRYGYTF.

This chain connects TRBV9 to TRBJ1-2; D gene ambiguous. Deletions cut 3 bases from V and 3 bases from J, with 18 bases between. The germline V gene has CDR1 SGDLS and CDR2 YYNGEE. CDR3 length equals 16 residues. The CDR3 is CASSDPLGIEDYGYTF. In DNA, the CDR3 is TGTGCCAGCAGCGACCCTCTAGGGATTGAGGACTATGGCTACACCTTC.

The chain recombines TRBV2 with TRBJ1-1; tentatively, D is TRBD1 (5 bases). Germline values: CDR1 SNHLY, CDR2 FYNNEI. The V and J ends lost 2 bases and 5 bases respectively, with 12 bases between them. The CDR3 contains 14 residues. In DNA form, the CDR3 reads TGTGCCAGCAGTGAATATCGTGGGGGGACTGAAGCTTTCTTT. It is translated as CASSEYRGGTEAFF.

The gene calls are TRBV11-3 and TRBJ1-5, with TRBD1 matching 7 bases. Trimming took 0 bases from V and 7 from J; bases not matched to a gene: 9. Germline V gene data show CDR1 as SGHNT and CDR2 as YENEEA. This CDR3 comprises 16 residues. CDR3 protein: CASSLDRDREDQPQHF. The CDR3 DNA follows: TGTGCCAGCAGCTTAGACCGCGACAGGGAAGACCAGCCCCAGCATTTT.

This chain links TRBV5-1 with TRBJ1-1; perhaps TRBD1 as D (6 bases). The germline V gene has CDR1 SGHRS and CDR2 YFSETQ. This CDR3 contains 13 residues. Deletions cut 0 bases from V and 6 bases from J, with 9 bases between. The CDR3 loop is CASSLDRDAEAFF. CDR3 coding DNA: TGCGCCAGCAGCTTGGACAGGGACGCTGAAGCTTTCTTT.

The J gene is TRBJ2-7, the V gene TRBV6-5, with 9 bases aligning to TRBD2. Germline lookup yields CDR1 MNHEY and CDR2 SVGAGI. V lost 6 bases, J lost 2 bases, and 2 bases stayed unmatched. The CDR3 loop spans 13 amino acids. The DNA of the CDR3 is TGTGCCAGCAGGACTAGCGGTCCCTACGAGCAGTACTTC. It is translated as CASRTSGPYEQYF.

V usage is TRBV5-1 and J usage is TRBJ1-2; a weak D match, TRBD1 (5 bases). The germline CDR1 and CDR2 sequences are SGHRS and YFSETQ. Trimming removed 4 bases from V and 6 bases from J, with 16 bases in between. The CDR3 is 14 residues long. The CDR3 here is CASSTRDSMDGYTF. Here the CDR3 DNA reads TGCGCCAGCAGCACCCGTGACAGCATGGATGGCTACACCTTC.

The chain recombines TRBV28 with TRBJ1-4, with D possibly TRBD1 on 6 matching bases. The length of the CDR3 is 17 residues. Trimming took 5 bases from V and 3 from J, leaving 19 bases between them. Germline V gives CDR1 MDHEN, CDR2 SYDVKM. The CDR3 sequence: CASSLPAGGRANEKLFF. CDR3 in DNA: TGTGCCAGCAGTCTCCCGGCGGGGGGGCGTGCTAATGAAAAACTGTTTTTT.

The chain employs TRBV6-5 and TRBJ2-1; TRBD2 matches 8 bases. This CDR3 is built from 15 residues. J gave up 8 bases and V 2 bases, and 8 bases lay outside the gene matches. Germline V gives CDR1 MNHEY, CDR2 SVGAGI. CDR3 in DNA: TGTGCCAGCAGTTACGTATCGGGAGGGCCACATGAGCAGTTCTTC. Translated: CASSYVSGGPHEQFF.

V usage is TRBV4-2 and J usage is TRBJ2-4; D gene uncertain. The ends were cut back, 0 bases at V and 3 bases at J, with 6 bases in the middle. Germline V gives CDR1 LGHNA, CDR2 YNFKEQ. The CDR3 covers 14 residues. The CDR3 sequence: CASSQDYVKNIQYF. CDR3 sequence (DNA): TGTGCCAGCAGCCAAGACTATGTCAAAAACATTCAGTACTTC.

The rearrangement joins TRBV2 to TRBJ2-2; TRBD1 matches 7 bases. The CDR3 length is 18 residues. Germline CDR1 is SNHLY and CDR2 is FYNNEI. V was clipped by 6 bases and J by 2 bases; unmatched bases: 15. CDR3 sequence reads: CASRTPRDREINTGELFF. CDR3 sequence (DNA): TGTGCCAGCAGAACCCCCCGGGACAGAGAGATTAACACCGGGGAGCTGTTTTTT.

V and J are TRBV9 and TRBJ2-5; D remains ambiguous. CDR1 and CDR2 (germline): SGDLS, YYNGEE. The CDR3 covers 14 residues. Trimming left V 0 bases short and J 5 bases short, with 11 bases between. The CDR3 region is CASSVEDVGETQYF. CDR3 in DNA: TGTGCCAGCAGCGTAGAGGACGTGGGGGAGACCCAGTACTTC.

J is TRBJ1-5 and V is TRBV30; D is perhaps TRBD1 (6 bases). Trimming pared 3 bases from V and 7 bases from J, leaving 16 bases between. The CDR3 consists of 14 residues. CDR1 is GTSNPN and CDR2 is SVGIG in the germline V gene (reference sequence). The CDR3 reads CAWRLQGNGQPQHF. The CDR3 DNA is TGTGCCTGGAGACTACAGGGAAACGGACAGCCCCAGCATTTT.